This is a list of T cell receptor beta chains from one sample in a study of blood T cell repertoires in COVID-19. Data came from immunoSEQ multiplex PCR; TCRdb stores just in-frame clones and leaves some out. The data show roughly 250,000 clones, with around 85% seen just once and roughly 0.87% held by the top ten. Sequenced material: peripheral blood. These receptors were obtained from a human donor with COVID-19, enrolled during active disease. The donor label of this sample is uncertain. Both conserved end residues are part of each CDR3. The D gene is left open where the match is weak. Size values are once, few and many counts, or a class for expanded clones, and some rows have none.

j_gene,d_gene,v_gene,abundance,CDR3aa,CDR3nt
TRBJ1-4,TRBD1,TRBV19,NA,CASSRGTGATNEKLFF,TGTGCCAGTAGTAGGGGGACAGGGGCAACTAATGAAAAACTGTTTTTT
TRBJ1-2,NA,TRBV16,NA,CASSQSAGFRGYTF,TGTGCCAGCAGCCAATCAGCCGGGTTTCGTGGCTACACCTTC
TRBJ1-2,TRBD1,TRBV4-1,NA,CASSYQGATIGYTF,TGCGCCAGCAGCTATCAGGGGGCAACGATTGGCTACACCTTC
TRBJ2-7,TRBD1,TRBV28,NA,CASRSPGQSYEQYF,TGTGCCAGCAGATCCCCGGGACAGTCCTACGAGCAGTACTTC
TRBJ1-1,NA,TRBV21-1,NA,CASSLEGAAESDTEAFF,TGTGCCAGCAGCCTCGAGGGGGCCGCCGAATCGGACACTGAAGCTTTCTTT
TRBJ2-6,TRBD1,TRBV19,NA,CASSLRQGAAGANVLTF,TGTGCCAGTAGTCTAAGACAGGGGGCTGCTGGGGCCAACGTCCTGACTTTC
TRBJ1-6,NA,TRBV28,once,CASSPIYQAASTYDSPLHF,TGTGCCAGCAGCCCTATATACCAGGCAGCCTCAACGTATGATTCACCCCTCCACTTT
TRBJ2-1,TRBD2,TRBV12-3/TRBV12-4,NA,CASSLGLAGEQFF,TGTGCCAGCAGTTTAGGACTAGCTGGGGAGCAGTTCTTC
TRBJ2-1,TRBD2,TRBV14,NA,CASSRRLEAGGRTHHEQFF,TGTGCCAGCAGCCGGAGACTCGAGGCGGGAGGCCGTACGCATCATGAGCAGTTCTTC
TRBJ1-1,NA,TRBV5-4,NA,CASSLGASYTEAFF,TGTGCCAGCAGCTTGGGGGCCAGCTACACTGAAGCTTTCTTT
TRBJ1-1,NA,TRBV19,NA,CASSPEMSNTEAFF,TGTGCCAGTAGTCCCGAGATGTCGAACACTGAAGCTTTCTTT
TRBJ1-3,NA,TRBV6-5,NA,CASSYSGDSGNTIYF,TGTGCCAGCAGTTACAGCGGTGACTCTGGAAACACCATATATTTT
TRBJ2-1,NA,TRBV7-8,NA,CASSLPGRGAGDEQFF,TGTGCCAGCAGCTTGCCCGGCAGGGGAGCAGGAGATGAGCAGTTCTTC
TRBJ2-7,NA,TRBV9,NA,CASSTGVNSYEQYF,TGTGCCAGCAGCACCGGGGTTAACTCCTACGAGCAGTACTTC
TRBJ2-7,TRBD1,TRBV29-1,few,CSVEIGQGNLGEQYF,TGCAGCGTTGAAATTGGACAGGGGAATTTGGGGGAGCAGTACTTC
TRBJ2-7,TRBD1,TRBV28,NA,CASRSPRTGSSYEQYF,TGTGCCAGCAGATCTCCTAGGACAGGGTCCTCCTACGAGCAGTACTTC
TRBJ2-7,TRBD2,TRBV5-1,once,CASSLDPAGVSEQYF,TGCGCCAGCAGCTTAGATCCCGCGGGAGTATCCGAGCAGTACTTC
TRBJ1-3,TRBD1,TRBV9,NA,CASSVGTGGFSGNTIYF,TGTGCCAGCAGCGTGGGGACAGGGGGCTTCTCTGGAAACACCATATATTTT
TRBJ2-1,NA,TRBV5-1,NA,CASSPGGLALLNEQFF,TGCGCCAGCAGCCCCGGAGGGCTAGCGTTACTCAATGAGCAGTTCTTC
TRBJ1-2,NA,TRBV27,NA,CASSLYAGPPNYGYTF,TGTGCCAGCAGTTTATACGCAGGGCCCCCTAACTATGGCTACACCTTC
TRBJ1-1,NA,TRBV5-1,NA,CASSPGGGENTEAFF,TGCGCCAGCAGCCCGGGCGGGGGCGAGAACACTGAAGCTTTCTTT
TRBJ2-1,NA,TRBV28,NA,CASGLLYNEQFF,TGTGCCAGCGGGCTCCTGTACAATGAGCAGTTCTTC
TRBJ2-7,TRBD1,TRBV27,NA,CASNPDRASYEQYF,TGTGCCAGCAATCCGGACAGGGCATCCTACGAGCAGTACTTC
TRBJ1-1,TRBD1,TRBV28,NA,CASTQGDRGTNTEAFF,TGTGCCAGCACCCAGGGGGACAGGGGGACGAACACTGAAGCTTTCTTT
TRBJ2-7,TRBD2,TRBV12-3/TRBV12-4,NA,CASSLGLPTEQYF,TGTGCCAGCAGTTTGGGACTACCTACCGAGCAGTACTTC
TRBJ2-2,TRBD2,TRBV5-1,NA,CASSLIAGESGELFF,TGCGCCAGCAGCTTGATAGCGGGAGAGTCCGGGGAGCTGTTTTTT
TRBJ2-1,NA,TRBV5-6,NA,CASSFSSRGDNEQFF,TGTGCCAGCAGCTTCTCGAGCAGGGGAGACAATGAGCAGTTCTTC
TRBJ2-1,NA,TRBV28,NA,CASSHQTYNEQFF,TGTGCCAGCAGCCACCAGACTTACAATGAGCAGTTCTTC
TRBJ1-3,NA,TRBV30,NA,CAWSTMGGATGNTIYF,TGTGCCTGGAGTACGATGGGGGGGGCCACTGGAAACACCATATATTTT
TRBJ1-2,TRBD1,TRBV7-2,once,CASSLGGTGDYGYTF,TGTGCCAGCAGCTTAGGTGGGACAGGTGACTATGGCTACACCTTC
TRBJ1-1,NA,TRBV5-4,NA,CASSSPVRARTEAFF,TGTGCCAGCAGCTCCCCGGTGAGGGCGCGGACTGAAGCTTTCTTT
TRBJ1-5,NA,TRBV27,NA,CASSSYSNQPQHF,TGTGCCAGCAGTTCCTATAGCAATCAGCCCCAGCATTTT
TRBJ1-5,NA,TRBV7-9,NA,CASSGSGGDQPQHF,TGTGCCAGCAGCGGGAGTGGGGGGGATCAGCCCCAGCATTTT